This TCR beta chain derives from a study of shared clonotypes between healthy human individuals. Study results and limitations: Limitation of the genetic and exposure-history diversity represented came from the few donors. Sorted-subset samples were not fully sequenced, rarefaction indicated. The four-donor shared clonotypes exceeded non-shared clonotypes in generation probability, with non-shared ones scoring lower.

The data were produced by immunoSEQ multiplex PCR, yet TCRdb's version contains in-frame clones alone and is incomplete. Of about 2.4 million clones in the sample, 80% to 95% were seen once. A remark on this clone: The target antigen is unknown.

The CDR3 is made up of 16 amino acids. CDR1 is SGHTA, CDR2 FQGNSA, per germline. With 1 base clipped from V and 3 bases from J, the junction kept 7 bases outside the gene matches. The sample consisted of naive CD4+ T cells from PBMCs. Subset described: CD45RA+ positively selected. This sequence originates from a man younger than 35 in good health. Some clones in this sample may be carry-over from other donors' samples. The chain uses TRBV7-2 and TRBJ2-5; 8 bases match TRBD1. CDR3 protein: CASSLVRRGREETQYF. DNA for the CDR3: TGTGCCAGCAGCTTAGTGCGCAGGGGGCGCGAAGAGACCCAGTACTTC.